The rows below give T cell receptor beta chains drawn from one sample of a study of shared clonotypes between healthy human individuals. Generated by immunoSEQ multiplex PCR, the TCRdb table keeps only in-frame clones and is missing some. The sample includes hundreds of thousands of clones, approximately 95% of them seen just once. Material for sequencing was naive CD8+ T cells sorted from blood. These TCRs come from a woman in her 30s in good health. Each CDR3 is given with its conserved first and last residue. The D gene is left open where the match is weak. Clone size appears in some rows only: once, few, many, or a class for an expanded clone.

J,D,V,size,CDR3,DNA
TRBJ2-2,NA,TRBV14,NA,CASSQGGAGELFF,TGTGCCAGCAGCCAAGGAGGGGCCGGGGAGCTGTTTTTT
TRBJ2-3,TRBD2,TRBV4-1,NA,CASSQTTSGSTDTQYF,TGCGCCAGCAGCCAAACGACTAGCGGGAGCACAGATACGCAGTATTTT
TRBJ2-7,TRBD1,TRBV6-5,NA,CASSTYGTGEQYF,TGTGCCAGCAGCACCTACGGGACAGGCGAGCAGTACTTC
TRBJ2-7,NA,TRBV4-1,NA,CASSQGSYEQYF,TGCGCCAGCAGCCAAGGCAGCTACGAGCAGTACTTC
TRBJ1-1,TRBD1,TRBV27,NA,CASTQTGGNTEAFF,TGTGCCAGCACCCAGACAGGGGGGAACACTGAAGCTTTCTTT
TRBJ2-2,TRBD2,TRBV5-4,NA,CASNKTTSGITGELFF,TGTGCCAGCAACAAGACGACTAGCGGGATAACCGGGGAGCTGTTTTTT
TRBJ1-1,TRBD1,TRBV19,NA,CASRGQGMNTEAFF,TGTGCCAGTAGGGGACAGGGGATGAACACTGAAGCTTTCTTT
TRBJ1-2,NA,TRBV7-9,NA,CASSLGGNLYGYTF,TGTGCCAGCAGCTTAGGCGGCAATCTCTATGGCTACACCTTC
TRBJ2-7,NA,TRBV11-1,once,CASSFGSENYEQYF,TGTGCCAGCAGCTTTGGTAGCGAGAACTACGAGCAGTACTTC
TRBJ2-4,TRBD2,TRBV29-1,NA,CSVSGGRASGIQYF,TGCAGCGTTAGTGGGGGGAGGGCTAGCGGGATTCAGTACTTC
TRBJ2-7,NA,TRBV28,once,CASSYYPRGGTYEQYF,TGTGCCAGCAGTTATTACCCACGGGGCGGGACCTACGAGCAGTACTTC
TRBJ2-7,NA,TRBV27,NA,CASGESSPYEQYF,TGTGCCAGTGGGGAGTCATCTCCGTACGAGCAGTACTTC
TRBJ2-7,NA,TRBV29-1,NA,CSARRGYEQYF,TGCAGCGCCCGCCGTGGCTACGAGCAGTACTTC
TRBJ2-7,TRBD1,TRBV2,NA,CATLYGQGYEQYF,TGTGCCACATTATATGGACAGGGCTACGAGCAGTACTTC
TRBJ1-1,TRBD1,TRBV27,NA,CASSLFAGGTEAFF,TGTGCCAGCAGTTTATTTGCAGGGGGCACTGAAGCTTTCTTT
TRBJ2-7,TRBD1,TRBV28,NA,CASSFLVKGAPSVYEQYF,TGTGCCAGCAGTTTTTTGGTGAAGGGGGCTCCGTCAGTGTACGAGCAGTACTTC
TRBJ1-1,NA,TRBV4-1,few,CASSQDLAVEAFF,TGCGCCAGCAGCCAAGATCTGGCAGTTGAAGCTTTCTTT
TRBJ1-2,NA,TRBV15,NA,CATSRDSTGPGYTF,TGTGCCACCAGCAGAGATAGTACAGGCCCAGGCTACACCTTC
TRBJ2-5,NA,TRBV12-5,NA,CASGLSQGLIETQYF,TGTGCTAGTGGTTTGAGTCAGGGCCTGATAGAGACCCAGTACTTC
TRBJ1-4,NA,TRBV6-6,once,CASSAFMGEKLFF,TGTGCCAGCAGTGCGTTCATGGGGGAAAAACTGTTTTTT
TRBJ2-3,TRBD2,TRBV13,NA,CASSLGAGGTPDTQYF,TGTGCCAGCAGCTTAGGGGCGGGAGGGACCCCCGATACGCAGTATTTT
TRBJ1-1,NA,TRBV19,few,CASIGLVGSTEAFF,TGTGCCAGTATTGGTTTGGTGGGGAGCACTGAAGCTTTCTTT
TRBJ2-1,NA,TRBV7-6,once,CASSPHPQRSGNEQFF,TGTGCCAGCAGCCCCCACCCACAGAGGTCAGGTAATGAGCAGTTCTTC
TRBJ2-1,TRBD1,TRBV5-1,NA,CASGNGVQGASYNEQFF,TGCGCCAGCGGTAACGGGGTACAGGGGGCATCCTACAATGAGCAGTTCTTC
TRBJ2-7,TRBD2,TRBV27,NA,CASSLLRLAGGDEQYF,TGTGCCAGCAGTTTACTCAGACTAGCGGGAGGTGACGAGCAGTACTTC
TRBJ1-2,NA,TRBV5-6,NA,CASSLAVGNYGYTF,TGTGCCAGCAGTCTGGCCGTGGGAAACTATGGCTACACCTTC
TRBJ2-1,NA,TRBV27,NA,CASSLSGHNEQFF,TGTGCCAGCAGTCTAAGCGGACACAATGAGCAGTTCTTC
TRBJ1-4,NA,TRBV7-9,NA,CASSPQGSTNEKLFF,TGTGCCAGCAGCCCTCAGGGGTCAACTAATGAAAAACTGTTTTTT